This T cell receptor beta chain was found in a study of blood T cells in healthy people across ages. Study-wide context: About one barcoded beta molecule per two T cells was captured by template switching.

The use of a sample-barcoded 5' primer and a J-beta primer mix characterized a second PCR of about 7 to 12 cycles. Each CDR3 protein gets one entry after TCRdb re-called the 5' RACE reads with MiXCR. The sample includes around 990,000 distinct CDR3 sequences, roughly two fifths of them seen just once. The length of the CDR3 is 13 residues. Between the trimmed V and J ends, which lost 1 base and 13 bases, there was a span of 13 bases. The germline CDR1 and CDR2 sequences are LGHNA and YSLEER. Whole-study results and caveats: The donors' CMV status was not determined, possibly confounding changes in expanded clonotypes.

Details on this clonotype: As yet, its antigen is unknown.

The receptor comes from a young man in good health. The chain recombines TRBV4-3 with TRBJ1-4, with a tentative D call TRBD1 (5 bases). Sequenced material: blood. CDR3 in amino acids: CASSQGDSRRLFF. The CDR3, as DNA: TGCGCCAGCAGCCAAGGCGACAGCCGAAGACTGTTTTTT.